This T cell receptor beta chain was documented in a study of CD8 T cells in ankylosing spondylitis. Regarding the study as a whole: There was a TCR beta motif, made of several highly homologous variants, that appeared characteristic of ankylosing spondylitis blood. The disease-linked clones had a CD8+ phenotype and low blood frequencies. The study looked at matched synovial fluid samples from ankylosing spondylitis patients. Disease-linked clones were reported to be significantly enriched there.

A quantitative 5'-RACE method, one with molecular barcodes, was used to make TCR beta libraries. TCRdb analysed the 5' RACE reads with MiXCR anew, one entry per CDR3 protein. The sample shows about 140,000 distinct CDR3 sequences, roughly 8.4% of them seen only once. This clonotype was counted a few times. What it recognizes is unknown. Trimming removed 0 bases from V and 5 bases from J, with 13 bases in between. CDR1 and CDR2 from the germline V gene are MGHRA and YSYEKL. This CDR3 is built from 15 residues. Sequencing was carried out using synovial fluid, either unsorted or a sorted T cell fraction (not recorded which). This sequence joins TRBV4-1 and TRBJ2-5; D unclear. The sequence was obtained from a male donor with ankylosing spondylitis. CDR3 sequence: CASSQDGVLAETQYF. In DNA, the CDR3 is TGCGCCAGCAGCCAAGATGGAGTTTTGGCGGAGACCCAGTACTTC.